Sequencing of this T cell receptor (beta chain) was carried out in a study of T cell responses to AZD1222 COVID-19 vaccine. Germline V lookup: CDR1 MNHEY, CDR2 SMNVEV (reference sequence). The V end lost 2 bases, the J end lost 1 base, and 8 bases lay between the germline ends. This CDR3 spans 14 amino acids. Second doses at about 4 or about 12 weeks were pooled. In this sample, this clone turned up once. This table comes from immunoSEQ multiplex PCR, and its TCRdb copy is limited to in-frame clones, with some not included. The sample includes fewer than 200,000 clones, roughly 87% seen only once; the top ten take around 1%.

This rearrangement joins TRBV27 to TRBJ2-5, with D perhaps being TRBD1 or TRBD2 (6 bases each). This TCR came from an adult who received the AZD1222 COVID-19 vaccine. The material was peripheral blood, obtained 28 days after the second AZD1222 dose. CDR3 residues: CASSLGGLQETQYF. In DNA, the CDR3 is TGTGCCAGCAGTTTAGGGGGGCTCCAAGAGACCCAGTACTTC.